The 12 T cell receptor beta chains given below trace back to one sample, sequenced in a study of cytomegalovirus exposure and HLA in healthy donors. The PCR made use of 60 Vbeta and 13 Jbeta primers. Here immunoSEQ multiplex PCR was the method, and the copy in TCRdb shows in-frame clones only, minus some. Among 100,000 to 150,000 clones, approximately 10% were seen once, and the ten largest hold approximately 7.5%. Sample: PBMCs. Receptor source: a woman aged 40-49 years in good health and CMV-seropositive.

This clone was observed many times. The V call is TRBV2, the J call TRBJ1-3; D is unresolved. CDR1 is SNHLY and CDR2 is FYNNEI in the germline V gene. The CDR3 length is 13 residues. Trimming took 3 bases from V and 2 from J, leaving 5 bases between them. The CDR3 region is CASSERTGNTIYF. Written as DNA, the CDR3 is TGTGCCAGCAGTGAGAGGACTGGAAACACCATATATTTT.

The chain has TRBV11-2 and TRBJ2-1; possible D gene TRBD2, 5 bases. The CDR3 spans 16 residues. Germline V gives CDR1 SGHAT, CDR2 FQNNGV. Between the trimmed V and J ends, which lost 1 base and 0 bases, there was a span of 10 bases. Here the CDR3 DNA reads TGTGCCAGCAGCTTAGGAGGGCTAAGCTCCTACAATGAGCAGTTCTTC. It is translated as CASSLGGLSSYNEQFF.

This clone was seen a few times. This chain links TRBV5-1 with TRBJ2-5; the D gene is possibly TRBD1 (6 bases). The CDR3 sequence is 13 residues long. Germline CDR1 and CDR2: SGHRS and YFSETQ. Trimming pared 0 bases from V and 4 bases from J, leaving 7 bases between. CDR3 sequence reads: CASSLDRVETQYF. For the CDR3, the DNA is TGCGCCAGCAGCTTGGACAGGGTAGAGACCCAGTACTTC.

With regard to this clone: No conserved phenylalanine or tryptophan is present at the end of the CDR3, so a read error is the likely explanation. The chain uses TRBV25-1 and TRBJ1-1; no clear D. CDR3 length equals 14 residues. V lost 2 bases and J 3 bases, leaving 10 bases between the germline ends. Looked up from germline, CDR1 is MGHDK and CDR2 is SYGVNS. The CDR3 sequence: CASSEMGRDTEAFV. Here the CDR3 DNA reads TGTGCCAGCAGTGAAATGGGGAGGGACACTGAAGCTTTCGTT.

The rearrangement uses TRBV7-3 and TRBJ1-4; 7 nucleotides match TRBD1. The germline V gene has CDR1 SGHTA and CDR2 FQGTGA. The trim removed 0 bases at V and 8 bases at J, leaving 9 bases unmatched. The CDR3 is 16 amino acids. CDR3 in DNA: TGTGCCAGCAGCTTAACGTTGAGGGGGCGCCTGGAAAAACTGTTTTTT. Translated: CASSLTLRGRLEKLFF.

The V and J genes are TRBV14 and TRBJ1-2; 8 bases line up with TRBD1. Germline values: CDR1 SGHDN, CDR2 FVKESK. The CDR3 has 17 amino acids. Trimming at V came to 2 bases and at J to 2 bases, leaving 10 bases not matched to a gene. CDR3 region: CASSQSDREVGNYGYTF. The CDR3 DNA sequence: TGTGCCAGCAGCCAATCGGACAGGGAAGTAGGGAACTATGGCTACACCTTC.

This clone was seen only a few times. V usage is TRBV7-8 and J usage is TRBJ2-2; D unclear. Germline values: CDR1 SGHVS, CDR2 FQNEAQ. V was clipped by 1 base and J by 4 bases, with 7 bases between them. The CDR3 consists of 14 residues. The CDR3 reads CASSLVSLTGELFF. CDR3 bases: TGTGCCAGCAGCTTAGTGTCCCTCACCGGGGAGCTGTTTTTT.

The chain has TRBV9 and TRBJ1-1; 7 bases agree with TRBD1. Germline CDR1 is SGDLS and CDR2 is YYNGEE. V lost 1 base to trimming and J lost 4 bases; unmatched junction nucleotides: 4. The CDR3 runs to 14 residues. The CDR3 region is CASSVKGAATEAFF. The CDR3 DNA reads TGTGCCAGCAGCGTAAAGGGGGCGGCCACTGAAGCTTTCTTT.

The CDR3 coding sequence is TGCGCCAGCAGCGTACAGGGAGCTAGCACAGATACGCAGTATTTT. Translation gives CASSVQGASTDTQYF. The chain links TRBV5-1 to TRBJ2-3, with D perhaps TRBD1 (6 bases). Looked up from germline, CDR1 is SGHRS and CDR2 is YFSETQ. V was trimmed by 4 bases and J by 0 bases, leaving 12 bases between them. The CDR3 is 15 residues long.

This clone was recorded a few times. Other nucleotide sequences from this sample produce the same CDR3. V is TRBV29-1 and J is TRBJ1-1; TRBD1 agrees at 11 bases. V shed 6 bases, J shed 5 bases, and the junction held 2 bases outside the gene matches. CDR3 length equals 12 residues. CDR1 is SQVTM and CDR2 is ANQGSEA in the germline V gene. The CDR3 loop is CSVGTGGTEAFF. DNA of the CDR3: TGCAGCGTCGGGACAGGGGGAACTGAAGCTTTCTTT.

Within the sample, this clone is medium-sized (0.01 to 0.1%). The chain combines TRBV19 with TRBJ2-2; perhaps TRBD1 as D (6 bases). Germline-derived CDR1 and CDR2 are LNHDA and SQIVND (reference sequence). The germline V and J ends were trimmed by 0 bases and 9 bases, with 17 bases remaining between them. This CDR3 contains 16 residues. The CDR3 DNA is TGTGCCAGTAGTATAGATGGGACATTTGGAGGTTGGGAGCTGTTTTTT. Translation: CASSIDGTFGGWELFF.

The CDR3 nucleotides read TGCGCCAGCAGCTTGGGACTAGCGGGTGCAATTTCCTACAATGAGCAGTTCTTC. Translating gives CASSLGLAGAISYNEQFF. The chain has TRBV5-1 and TRBJ2-1; TRBD2 agrees at 10 bases. Germline V CDR1 and CDR2: SGHRS, YFSETQ. V shed 0 bases, J shed 1 base, and the junction held 7 bases outside the gene matches. CDR3 length: 18 residues.